The entry that follows covers one TCR beta chain sequence. These data come from a study of blood T cell repertoires in COVID-19. Study-level background: T cells, B-cell-depleted T cells, or PBMCs provided the cDNA or gDNA that served as material.

The CDR3 is made up of 13 amino acids. The V gene's germline CDR1 is SGHTA and CDR2 FQGNSA. V was trimmed by 6 bases and J by 5 bases, leaving 13 bases between them. This table comes from immunoSEQ multiplex PCR, and its TCRdb copy is limited to in-frame clones, with some not included. The sample contains about 55,000 clones, 80% to 85% of which appear only once. The rearrangement uses TRBV7-2 and TRBJ1-1; D is unclear. Sequencing used peripheral blood. The TCR comes from a human donor in a cohort sampled during active or convalescent COVID-19. CDR3 amino acids: CASRKPTSTEAFF. The CDR3 nucleotides read TGTGCCAGCAGAAAACCCACGAGTACTGAAGCTTTCTTT.